This T cell receptor beta chain is drawn from a study of CD8 T cells in ankylosing spondylitis. CDR1 is DFQATT, CDR2 SNEGSKA, per germline (reference sequence). This CDR3 is built from 14 residues. V gave up 1 base and J gave up 7 bases; unmatched junction bases: 6. Findings of the study overall: A motif in TCR beta, a set of several highly homologous variants, appeared characteristic of ankylosing spondylitis blood.

TCRdb processed the 5' RACE reads anew with MiXCR; each CDR3 protein has one entry. The sample carries roughly 440,000 distinct CDR3 sequences, roughly 17% recorded once. To note about this clonotype: The target antigen is unknown.

This sequence was found in a male donor with ankylosing spondylitis. Sequencing was carried out using blood, either unsorted or a sorted T cell fraction (not recorded which). The rearrangement joins TRBV20-1 to TRBJ1-4; 7 bases line up with TRBD1. CDR3 residues: CSARATGNGEKLFF. In DNA form, the CDR3 reads TGCAGTGCTAGAGCGACAGGGAACGGTGAAAAACTGTTTTTT.